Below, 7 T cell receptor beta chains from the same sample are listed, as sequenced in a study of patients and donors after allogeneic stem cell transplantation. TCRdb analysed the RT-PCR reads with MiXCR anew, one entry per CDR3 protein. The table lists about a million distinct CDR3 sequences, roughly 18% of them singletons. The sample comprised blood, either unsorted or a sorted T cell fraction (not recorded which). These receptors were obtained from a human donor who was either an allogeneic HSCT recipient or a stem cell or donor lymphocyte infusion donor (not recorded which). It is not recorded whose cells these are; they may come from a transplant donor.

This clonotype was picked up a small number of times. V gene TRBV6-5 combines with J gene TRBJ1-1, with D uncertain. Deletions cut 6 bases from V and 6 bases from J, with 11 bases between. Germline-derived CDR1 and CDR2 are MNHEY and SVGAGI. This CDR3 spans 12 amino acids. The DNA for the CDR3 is TGTGCCAGCAGCCCACCCTCGCCTGAAGCTTTCTTT. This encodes CASSPPSPEAFF.

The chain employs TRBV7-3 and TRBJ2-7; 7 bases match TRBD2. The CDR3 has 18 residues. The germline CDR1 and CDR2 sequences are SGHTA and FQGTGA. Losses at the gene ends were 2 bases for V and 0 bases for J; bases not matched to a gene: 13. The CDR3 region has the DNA TGTGCCAGCAGCTTACGACCGAGGGAGGGAGGCCTCTCCTACGAGCAGTACTTC. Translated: CASSLRPREGGLSYEQYF.

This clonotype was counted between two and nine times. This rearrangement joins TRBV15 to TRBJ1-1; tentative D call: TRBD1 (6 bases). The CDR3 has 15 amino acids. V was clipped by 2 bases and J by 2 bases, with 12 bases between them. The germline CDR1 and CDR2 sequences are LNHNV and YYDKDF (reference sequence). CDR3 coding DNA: TGTGCCACCAGCAGAAAGACAGGTGTTAACACTGAAGCTTTCTTT. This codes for CATSRKTGVNTEAFF.

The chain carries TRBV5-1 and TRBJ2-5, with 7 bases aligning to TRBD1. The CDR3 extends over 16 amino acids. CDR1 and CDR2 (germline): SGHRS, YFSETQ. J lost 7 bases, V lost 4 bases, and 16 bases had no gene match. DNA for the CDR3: TGCGCCAGCAGCGCCAAAGGGACAGAGAGTCTGCCGACCCAGTACTTC. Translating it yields CASSAKGTESLPTQYF.

The CDR3 nucleotides are TGTGCCAGCAGCCGGATCCTAGCGGGGGGATACAATGAGCAGTTCTTC. Its translation is CASSRILAGGYNEQFF. V usage is TRBV6-1 and J usage is TRBJ2-1; TRBD2 aligns across 11 bases. The CDR3 consists of 16 residues. V lost 6 bases to trimming and J lost 4 bases; unmatched junction nucleotides: 8. Per the germline V gene, CDR1 is MNHNS and CDR2 is SASEGT.

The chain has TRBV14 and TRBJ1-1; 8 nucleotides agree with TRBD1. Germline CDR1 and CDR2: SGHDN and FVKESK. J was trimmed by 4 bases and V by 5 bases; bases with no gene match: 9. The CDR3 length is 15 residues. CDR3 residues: CASSLHRGKSTEAFF. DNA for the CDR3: TGTGCCAGCAGCTTGCACAGGGGGAAGAGCACTGAAGCTTTCTTT.

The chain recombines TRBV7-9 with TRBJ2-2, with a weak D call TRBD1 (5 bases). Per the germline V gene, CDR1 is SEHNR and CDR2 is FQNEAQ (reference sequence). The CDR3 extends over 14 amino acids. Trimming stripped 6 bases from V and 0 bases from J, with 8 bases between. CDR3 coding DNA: TGTGCCAGCAGGGAGACAGCGAACACCGGGGAGCTGTTTTTT. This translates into CASRETANTGELFF.